The 24 T cell receptor beta chains listed next were all sequenced from one sample in a study of fetal regulatory T cell absence and autoimmunity. Sequencing used immunoSEQ multiplex PCR; TCRdb keeps in-frame clones, though not all of them. The sample has approximately 46,000 clones, just under 85% seen once. The sample taken for sequencing was cord blood. The receptors derive from a newborn boy with IPEX syndrome.

This sequence joins TRBV5-4 and TRBJ2-7; 7 bases fit TRBD1. This CDR3 comprises 13 residues. CDR1 is SGHNT, CDR2 YYREEE, per germline (reference sequence). V was clipped by 4 bases and J by 2 bases; unmatched bases: 3. This chain's CDR3 is CASSRQGAYEQYF. CDR3 DNA: TGTGCCAGCAGCCGACAGGGAGCCTACGAGCAGTACTTC. Filled out from reference TRBV5-4 and TRBJ2-7, the complete variable domain reads ETGVTQSPTHLIKTRGQQVTLRCSSQSGHNTVSWYQQALGQGPQFIFQYYREEENGRGNFPPRFSGLQFPNYSSELNVNALELDDSALYLCASSRQGAYEQYFGPGTRLTVT.

The J gene is TRBJ2-5, the V gene TRBV9; D gene unclear. Trimming removed 7 bases at V and 5 bases at J, with 18 bases between. The CDR3 loop spans 14 amino acids. The germline V gene encodes CDR1 SGDLS and CDR2 YYNGEE. CDR3 nucleotides: TGTGCCAGCGGGCCTGGGGTCTCTCAGGAGACCCAGTACTTC. Its protein is CASGPGVSQETQYF.

This chain connects TRBV11-2 to TRBJ1-1; unclear D gene. Germline V CDR1 and CDR2: SGHAT, FQNNGV. The CDR3 contains 11 residues. V was pared by 8 bases and J by 7 bases, with 11 bases between. The CDR3 DNA follows: TGTGCCAGCTCCCTGGGCCGTGAAGCTTTCTTT. This codes for CASSLGREAFF.

This chain's CDR3 is CASSPRTGGADYGYTF. CDR3 DNA sequence: TGTGCCAGCAGCCCACGGACAGGGGGCGCAGACTATGGCTACACCTTC. The chain is built from TRBV7-9 and TRBJ1-2; TRBD1 agrees at 11 bases. CDR3 size: 16 residues. V shed 5 bases, J shed 3 bases, and the junction held 8 bases outside the gene matches. Germline lookup yields CDR1 SEHNR and CDR2 FQNEAQ (reference sequence). Supplemented by reference TRBV7-9 and TRBJ1-2, the full variable domain reads DTGVSQNPRHKITKRGQNVTFRCDPISEHNRLYWYRQTLGQGPEFLTYFQNEAQLEKSRLLSDRFSAERPKGSFSTLEIQRTEQGDSAMYLCASSPRTGGADYGYTFGSGTRLTVV.

The chain combines TRBV11-3 with TRBJ2-2, with 9 bases fitting TRBD1. The CDR3 contains 16 residues. V lost 4 bases to trimming and J lost 0 bases; unmatched junction nucleotides: 3. From germline, CDR1 is SGHNT and CDR2 YENEEA. CDR3 sequence reads: CASSSRQGANTGELFF. The CDR3 DNA reads TGTGCCAGCAGCTCCCGACAGGGGGCGAACACCGGGGAGCTGTTTTTT.

This sequence joins TRBV5-1 and TRBJ1-2; D unclear. The germline V gene has CDR1 SGHRS and CDR2 YFSETQ. This CDR3 comprises 17 residues. V was trimmed by 5 bases and J by 6 bases, leaving 26 bases between them. CDR3: CASSSHALGPSQDGYTF. The CDR3 coding sequence is TGCGCCAGCAGTTCCCATGCCCTAGGTCCCAGTCAGGATGGCTACACCTTC.

The rearrangement links TRBV6-6 to TRBJ2-7; D not resolved. The length of the CDR3 is 12 residues. V lost 4 bases, J lost 6 bases, and 10 bases lay in between. CDR1 and CDR2 from the germline V gene are MNHNY and SVGAGI (reference sequence). CDR3 loop: CASSSKFAEQYF. The CDR3, as DNA: TGTGCCAGCAGTTCCAAATTCGCCGAGCAGTACTTC.

The J gene is TRBJ2-7, the V gene TRBV7-9; D uncertain. Trimming left V 3 bases short and J 3 bases short, with 6 bases between. Germline assignment: CDR1 SEHNR and CDR2 FQNEAQ (reference sequence). There are 12 residues in the CDR3. DNA of the CDR3: TGTGCCAGCAGCTTTCCAGGCTACGAGCAGTACTTC. Its protein is CASSFPGYEQYF.

This clone was observed once. This rearrangement joins TRBV9 to TRBJ2-3, with 7 bases aligning to TRBD2. V gave up 0 bases and J gave up 3 bases; unmatched junction bases: 4. The germline V gene has CDR1 SGDLS and CDR2 YYNGEE. The CDR3 consists of 15 residues. The CDR3 region has the DNA TGTGCCAGCAGCGTAGGGGGCGGGGGTACAGATACGCAGTATTTT. Encoded protein: CASSVGGGGTDTQYF.

The chain employs TRBV4-3 and TRBJ1-3; D not certain. The germline V gene has CDR1 LGHNA and CDR2 YSLEER. The CDR3 totals 15 residues. Trimming stripped 1 base from V and 2 bases from J, with 9 bases between. The CDR3, as DNA: TGCGCCAGCAGCCAAGTTGAAACACCTGGAAACACCATATATTTT. Amino acids: CASSQVETPGNTIYF.

The chain combines TRBV4-3 with TRBJ2-5, with TRBD1 as a possible D gene (6 bases). The CDR3 length is 16 residues. The germline CDR1 and CDR2 sequences are LGHNA and YSLEER. V gave up 1 base and J gave up 1 base, with 13 bases separating them. The CDR3 nucleotides read TGCGCCAGCAGCCAAGGCGTGACAGGCGGCCAAGAGACCCAGTACTTC. This translates into CASSQGVTGGQETQYF.

The rearrangement links TRBV5-5 to TRBJ2-5, with D unclear. V lost 0 bases, J lost 2 bases, and 5 bases lay in between. The V gene's germline CDR1 is SGHKS and CDR2 YYEKEE (reference sequence). This CDR3 has 13 amino acids. DNA for the CDR3: TGTGCCAGCAGCTTGGCCCCGCAAGAGACCCAGTACTTC. Translated, it gives CASSLAPQETQYF. Full variable domain (outside the CDR3, taken from reference TRBV5-5 and TRBJ2-5): DAGVTQSPTHLIKTRGQQVTLRCSPISGHKSVSWYQQVLGQGPQFIFQYYEKEERGRGNFPDRFSARQFPNYSSELNVNALLLGDSALYLCASSLAPQETQYFGPGTRLLVL.

The V call is TRBV5-1, the J call TRBJ1-1, with 8 positions matching TRBD1. Germline CDR1 is SGHRS and CDR2 is YFSETQ. Trimming took 2 bases from V and 7 from J; bases not matched to a gene: 1. The CDR3 covers 12 residues. The CDR3 DNA reads TGCGCCAGCAGCTTAGGACAGGGTGAAGCTTTCTTT. Residues: CASSLGQGEAFF.

The chain employs TRBV10-1 and TRBJ2-2; 7 bases are a match to TRBD2. CDR1 is WNHNN and CDR2 is SYGVQD in the germline V gene (reference sequence). Losses at the gene ends were 4 bases for V and 6 bases for J; bases not matched to a gene: 5. The CDR3 spans 14 residues. CDR3 DNA sequence: TGCGCCAGCAGTGGACTAGCTAGCCCCGGGGAGCTGTTTTTT. Translated: CASSGLASPGELFF.

The CDR3 DNA reads TGTGCCTGGAGTGTACAGTACAAGCAGTACTTC. The encoded protein is CAWSVQYKQYF. The chain couples TRBV30 to TRBJ2-7; D gene unclear. V lost 0 bases to trimming and J lost 8 bases, with 8 bases between them. Germline CDR1 and CDR2: GTSNPN and SVGIG (reference sequence). The CDR3 extends over 11 amino acids.

The chain uses TRBV5-1 and TRBJ2-5; tentative D call: TRBD2 (5 bases). V lost 3 bases and J lost 1, with 16 bases in between. Germline V gives CDR1 SGHRS, CDR2 YFSETQ. The CDR3 length is 16 residues. The CDR3 is CASSYPTGSAQETQYF. Here the CDR3 DNA reads TGCGCCAGCAGCTACCCCACTGGTAGCGCCCAAGAGACCCAGTACTTC.

The V and J genes are TRBV7-9 and TRBJ1-4; 10 positions match TRBD1. V shed 4 bases, J shed 0 bases, and the junction held 8 bases outside the gene matches. The CDR3 consists of 18 residues. Germline CDR1 and CDR2: SEHNR and FQNEAQ (reference sequence). CDR3 residues: CASSSGAGTGATNEKLFF. CDR3 DNA sequence: TGTGCCAGCAGCTCGGGGGCGGGGACAGGGGCAACTAATGAAAAACTGTTTTTT.

The chain is built from TRBV27 and TRBJ2-7; D is possibly TRBD1 (6 bases). Trimming removed 6 bases from V and 0 bases from J, with 24 bases in between. The CDR3 is 18 residues long. CDR1 and CDR2 (germline): MNHEY, SMNVEV (reference sequence). CDR3 bases: TGTGCCAGCAGCGTACAGGGCCCCACCTACCCGATCTCCTACGAGCAGTACTTC. Translating gives CASSVQGPTYPISYEQYF.

This clone was recorded once. The V gene is TRBV13, the J gene TRBJ2-1; 10 bases are a match to TRBD1. Germline V gene data show CDR1 as PRHDT and CDR2 as FYEKMQ (reference sequence). This CDR3 region has 15 residues. V gave up 5 bases and J gave up 4 bases; unmatched junction bases: 5. The CDR3, as DNA: TGTGCCAGCAGCCTCCGGGACAGGGGTTACAATGAGCAGTTCTTC. Amino acid sequence: CASSLRDRGYNEQFF.

The chain uses TRBV5-1 and TRBJ2-3; no firm D call. The V end was cut by 0 bases, the J end by 2 bases, with 10 bases between. The length of the CDR3 is 15 residues. Germline V gene sequence: CDR1 SGHRS, CDR2 YFSETQ. CDR3 nucleotides: TGCGCCAGCAGCTTGGGGCTGGGTTCCACAGATACGCAGTATTTT. It codes for CASSLGLGSTDTQYF.

This clone appeared a single time. V gene TRBV29-1 combines with J gene TRBJ2-4; D possibly matches TRBD1 or TRBD2 (6 bases each). V was trimmed by 1 base and J by 4 bases, leaving 11 bases between them. The CDR3 has 14 amino acids. Germline V lookup: CDR1 SQVTM, CDR2 ANQGSEA. The CDR3 protein is CSVEGEDSKNIQYF. CDR3 in DNA: TGCAGCGTTGAAGGGGAGGACAGTAAAAACATTCAGTACTTC.

This clone was observed a few times. The rearrangement uses TRBV2 and TRBJ2-7; 7 bases line up with TRBD2. This CDR3 comprises 15 residues. V dropped 8 bases and J dropped 0; count of bases not matched to a gene: 10. Per the germline V gene, CDR1 is SNHLY and CDR2 is FYNNEI. CDR3 DNA: TGTGCCAGCTACGGGACTACCAGTTACTCCTACGAGCAGTACTTC. The encoded protein is CASYGTTSYSYEQYF.

The rearrangement joins TRBV30 to TRBJ1-1; D is possibly TRBD1 (5 bases). This CDR3 has 15 amino acids. The V and J ends lost 1 base and 7 bases respectively, with 19 bases between them. Germline V CDR1 and CDR2: GTSNPN, SVGIG (reference sequence). CDR3 DNA: TGTGCCTGGAGTGCTCGACTGGGGGGATACGGTGAAGCTTTCTTT. It specifies CAWSARLGGYGEAFF.

J is TRBJ1-1 and V is TRBV15, with D tentatively TRBD1 (6 bases). V dropped 3 bases and J dropped 6 bases, with 11 bases sitting between them. This CDR3 region has 13 residues. Germline values: CDR1 LNHNV, CDR2 YYDKDF (reference sequence). The CDR3 nucleotides read TGTGCCACCAGCAGTTCACAGGGTGCTGAAGCTTTCTTT. It translates to CATSSSQGAEAFF.